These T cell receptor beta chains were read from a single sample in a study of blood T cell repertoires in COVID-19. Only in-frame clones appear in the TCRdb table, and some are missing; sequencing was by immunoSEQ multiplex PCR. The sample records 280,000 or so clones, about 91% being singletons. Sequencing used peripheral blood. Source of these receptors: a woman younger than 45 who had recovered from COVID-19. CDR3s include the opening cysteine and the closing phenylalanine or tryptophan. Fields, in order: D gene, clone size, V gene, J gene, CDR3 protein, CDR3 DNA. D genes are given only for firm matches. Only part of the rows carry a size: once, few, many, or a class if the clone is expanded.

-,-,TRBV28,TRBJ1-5,CASSSGQTGSNQPQHF,TGTGCCAGCAGTTCCGGACAAACAGGGAGCAATCAGCCCCAGCATTTT
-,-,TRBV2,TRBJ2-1,CASRRGALLYNEQFF,TGTGCCAGCAGACGGGGGGCCCTACTCTACAATGAGCAGTTCTTC
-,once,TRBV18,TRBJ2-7,CASSPRFRGNYEQYF,TGTGCCAGCTCACCCCGGTTTAGGGGAAACTACGAGCAGTACTTC
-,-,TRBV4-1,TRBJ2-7,CASSGAGAYEQYF,TGCGCCAGCAGCGGGGCAGGAGCCTACGAGCAGTACTTC
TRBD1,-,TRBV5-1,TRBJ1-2,CASSPATGTLGYYGYTF,TGCGCCAGCAGCCCTGCGACAGGGACATTAGGATACTATGGCTACACCTTC
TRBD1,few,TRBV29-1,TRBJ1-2,CSVETGTGNYGYTF,TGCAGCGTTGAAACCGGGACAGGGAACTATGGCTACACCTTC
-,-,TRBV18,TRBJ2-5,CASSPGQKETQYF,TGTGCCAGCTCACCAGGACAGAAAGAGACCCAGTACTTC
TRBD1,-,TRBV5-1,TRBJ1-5,CASSPSGTGYGQPQHF,TGCGCCAGCAGCCCCTCAGGGACAGGGTATGGACAGCCCCAGCATTTT
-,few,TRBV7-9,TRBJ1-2,CASSSWTFSNYGYTF,TGTGCCAGCAGCTCGTGGACATTCTCTAACTATGGCTACACCTTC
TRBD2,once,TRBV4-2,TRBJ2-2,CASSPLLAGGNTGELFF,TGTGCCAGCAGCCCGCTACTAGCGGGGGGGAACACCGGGGAGCTGTTTTTT
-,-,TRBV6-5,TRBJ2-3,CASTLIRGAADTQYF,TGTGCCAGCACCCTGATCAGGGGGGCAGCAGATACGCAGTATTTT
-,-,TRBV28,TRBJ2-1,CATARAGLDNEQFF,TGTGCCACCGCACGGGCGGGGTTAGACAATGAGCAGTTCTTC
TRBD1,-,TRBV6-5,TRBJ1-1,CASINRGQSTEAFF,TGTGCCAGCATCAACAGGGGTCAGTCCACTGAAGCTTTCTTT
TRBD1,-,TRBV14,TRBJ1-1,CASSRTGYYVAEAFF,TGTGCCAGCAGCCGGACAGGGTATTATGTCGCTGAAGCTTTCTTT
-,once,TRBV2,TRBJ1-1,CASSAGSWDTEAFF,TGTGCCAGCAGCGCAGGGTCGTGGGACACTGAAGCTTTCTTT
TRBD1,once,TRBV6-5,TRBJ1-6,CASSSRGRDSPLHF,TGTGCCAGCAGTTCCAGGGGGCGGGATTCACCCCTCCACTTT
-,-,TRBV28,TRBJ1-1,CASSFPTRDTLNTEAFF,TGTGCCAGCAGTTTTCCAACCCGGGACACTCTGAACACTGAAGCTTTCTTT
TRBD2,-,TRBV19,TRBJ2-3,CASSVSGGATDTQYF,TGTGCCAGTAGTGTAAGCGGGGGGGCCACAGATACGCAGTATTTT
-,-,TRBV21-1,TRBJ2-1,CASIGTSGTEQFF,TGTGCCAGCATCGGGACTAGCGGGACTGAGCAGTTCTTC
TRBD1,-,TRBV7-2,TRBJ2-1,CASSPDGTDYNEQFF,TGTGCCAGCAGCCCAGACGGGACAGACTACAATGAGCAGTTCTTC
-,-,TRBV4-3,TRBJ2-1,CASSQEIYRVRYNEQFF,TGCGCCAGCAGCCAAGAAATCTACCGGGTGCGGTACAATGAGCAGTTCTTC
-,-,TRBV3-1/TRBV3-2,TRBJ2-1,CASSPRMGAAPNVNEQFF,TGTGCCAGCAGCCCCCGGATGGGAGCGGCTCCGAATGTTAATGAGCAGTTCTTC
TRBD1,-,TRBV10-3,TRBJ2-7,CAISESGTGYYEQYF,TGTGCCATCAGTGAGTCCGGGACAGGGTACTACGAGCAGTACTTC
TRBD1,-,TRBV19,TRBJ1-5,CASGDRVSYSNQPQHF,TGTGCCAGTGGGGACAGGGTCTCGTATAGCAATCAGCCCCAGCATTTT
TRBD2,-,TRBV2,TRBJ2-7,CASRSGRNYEQYF,TGTGCCAGCAGGAGCGGGAGGAACTACGAGCAGTACTTC
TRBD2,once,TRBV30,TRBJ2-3,CACRGGGDTDTQYF,TGTGCCTGCCGTGGCGGGGGGGACACAGATACGCAGTATTTT
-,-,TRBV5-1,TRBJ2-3,CASAQTSEYTDTQYF,TGCGCCAGCGCCCAGACTTCCGAATACACAGATACGCAGTATTTT
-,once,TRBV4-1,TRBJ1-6,CASRHLPHRNPSLHF,TGCGCCAGCCGCCACCTCCCCCACAGAAATCCCTCCCTCCACTTT
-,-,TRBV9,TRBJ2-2,CASGRGPTGELFF,TGTGCCAGCGGCAGGGGCCCGACCGGGGAGCTGTTTTTT
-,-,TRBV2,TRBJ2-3,CASSGGLDLVDTQYF,TGTGCCAGCAGCGGCGGACTGGACCTAGTGGATACGCAGTATTTT
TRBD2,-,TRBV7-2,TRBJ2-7,CASSSGLAGGYEQYF,TGTGCCAGCAGCTCAGGACTAGCGGGGGGGTACGAGCAGTACTTC
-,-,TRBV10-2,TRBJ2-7,CASSRQVTYEQYF,TGCGCCAGCAGTCGACAGGTGACCTACGAGCAGTACTTC
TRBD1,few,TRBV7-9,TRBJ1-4,CASSFGQGNEKLFF,TGTGCCAGCAGCTTTGGACAGGGGAATGAAAAACTGTTTTTT
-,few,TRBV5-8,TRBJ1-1,CASSLGEGSDTEAFF,TGTGCCAGCAGCTTGGGTGAGGGATCGGACACTGAAGCTTTCTTT
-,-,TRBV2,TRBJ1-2,CASRSSGGYGYTF,TGTGCCAGCAGGAGCTCGGGAGGCTATGGCTACACCTTC
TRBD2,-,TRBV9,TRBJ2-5,CASSPNPVAGGGETQYF,TGTGCCAGCAGCCCCAACCCAGTAGCGGGGGGAGGAGAGACCCAGTACTTC
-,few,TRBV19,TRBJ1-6,CASSVQGIESPLHF,TGTGCCAGTAGTGTACAGGGTATAGAATCACCCCTCCACTTT
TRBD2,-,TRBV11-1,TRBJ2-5,CASRPKLAGGQETQYF,TGTGCCAGCAGACCAAAACTAGCGGGGGGCCAAGAGACCCAGTACTTC
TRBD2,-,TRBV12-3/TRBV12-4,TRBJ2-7,CASSPGGYEQYF,TGTGCCAGCAGTCCGGGGGGCTACGAGCAGTACTTC
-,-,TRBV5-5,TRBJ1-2,CASSSSRDSYGYTF,TGTGCCAGCAGCTCTTCGCGGGACTCCTATGGCTACACCTTC
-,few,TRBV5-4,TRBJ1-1,CASSQDSFVMNTEAFF,TGTGCCAGCAGCCAAGACAGTTTTGTCATGAACACTGAAGCTTTCTTT
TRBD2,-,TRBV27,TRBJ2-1,CASSSWTSGEFF,TGTGCCAGCAGCTCTTGGACTAGTGGAGAGTTCTTC
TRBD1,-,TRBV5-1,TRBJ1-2,CASSRGQGDWGYTF,TGCGCCAGCAGCCGGGGACAGGGGGATTGGGGCTACACCTTC
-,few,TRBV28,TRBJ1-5,CASSKGGTSQPQHF,TGTGCCAGCAGTAAGGGGGGGACGAGCCAGCCCCAGCATTTT
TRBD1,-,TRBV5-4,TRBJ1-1,CASSLGTAARGTEAFF,TGTGCCAGCAGCCTCGGGACAGCAGCGAGGGGCACTGAAGCTTTCTTT
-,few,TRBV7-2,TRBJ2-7,CASSLGPGNYEQYF,TGTGCCAGCAGCTTAGGCCCGGGGAACTACGAGCAGTACTTC
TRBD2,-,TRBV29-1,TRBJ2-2,CSVEDRGAGGTGELFF,TGCAGCGTTGAAGATCGGGGAGCGGGGGGCACCGGGGAGCTGTTTTTT